The clone carrying this TCR beta chain was counted a few times. Antigen: not known. This PCR relied on a set of 60 Vbeta primers and 13 Jbeta primers. Sequencing used immunoSEQ multiplex PCR; TCRdb keeps in-frame clones, though not all of them. The sample carries 200,000 to 250,000 clones, 78% recorded once. The V end lost 6 bases, the J end lost 3 bases, and 9 bases lay between the germline ends. The CDR3 is 13 residues long. Germline V CDR1 and CDR2: SNHLY, FYNNEI. These data come from a study of cytomegalovirus exposure and HLA in healthy donors. Overall study findings and caveats: A prior analysis recorded that most TCR beta V segments were productive about 90% or about 30% of the time.

The TCR sequence derives from a male donor in good health and CMV-seronegative. The chain links TRBV2 to TRBJ2-1, with a possible D match to TRBD2 (6 bases). Specimen: PBMCs. The CDR3 loop is CASRADYYNEQFF. The CDR3 DNA sequence: TGTGCCAGCAGAGCGGACTACTACAATGAGCAGTTCTTC.